The following is a T cell receptor (beta chain) sequence with its context. Its antigen is currently unknown. This specimen belongs to a study of shared clonotypes between healthy human individuals. The CDR3 is 15 residues long. Trimming removed 8 bases from V and 0 bases from J, with 16 bases in between. Germline V gene data show CDR1 as MDHEN and CDR2 as SYDVKM. Study-wide results and caveats: Sorted-subset sequencing was shown by rarefaction to be incomplete despite large depth. Sampling used blood alone; tissue repertoires probably differ.

TCRdb keeps only in-frame clones here, not all; method: immunoSEQ multiplex PCR. Altogether fewer than 1.6 million clones are present, 98% being singletons, with the ten largest covering approximately 0.4%. Sequencing was carried out using naive CD4+ T cells sorted from blood. Stated subset: CD45RA+ positively selected. The J gene is TRBJ1-2, the V gene TRBV28; D may be TRBD1 (6 bases). The receptor comes from a man aged 25-45 years in good health. This CDR3 reads CASRVWGGTNYGYTF. CDR3 coding DNA: TGTGCCAGCCGAGTCTGGGGGGGCACTAACTATGGCTACACCTTC.